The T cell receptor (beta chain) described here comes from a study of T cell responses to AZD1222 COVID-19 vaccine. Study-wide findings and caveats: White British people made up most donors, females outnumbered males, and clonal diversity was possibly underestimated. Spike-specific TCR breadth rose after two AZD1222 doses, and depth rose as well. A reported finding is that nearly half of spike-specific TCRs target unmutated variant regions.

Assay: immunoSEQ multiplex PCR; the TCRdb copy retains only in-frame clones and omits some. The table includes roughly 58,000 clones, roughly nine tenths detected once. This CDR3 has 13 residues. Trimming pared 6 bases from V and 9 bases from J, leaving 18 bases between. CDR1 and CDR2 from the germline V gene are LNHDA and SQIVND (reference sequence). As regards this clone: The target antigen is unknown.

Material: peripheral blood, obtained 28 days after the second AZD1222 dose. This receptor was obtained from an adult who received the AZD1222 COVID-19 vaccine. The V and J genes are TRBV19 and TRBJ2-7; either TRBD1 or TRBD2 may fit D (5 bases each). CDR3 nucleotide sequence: TGTGCCAGTAGCCCAACCGGGACCGCACGGCAGTACTTC. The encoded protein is CASSPTGTARQYF.